The clone carrying this T cell receptor beta chain has just a few counts. Its matching antigen is unknown. The entry originates in a study of T cells after yellow fever vaccination. The study, taken as a whole, reports: The study re-detected most primary-vaccination clones after the booster (about 96% CD4, approximately 87% CD8).

The CDR3 covers 14 residues. Losses at the gene ends were 4 bases for V and 6 bases for J; bases not matched to a gene: 8. Per the germline V gene, CDR1 is SGHTA and CDR2 is FQGNSA. Universal primer sites and UMIs were introduced during 5'RACE template-switching synthesis of TCR cDNA. TCRdb re-called the 5' RACE reads through MiXCR, storing one row per CDR3 protein. The sample includes some 150,000 distinct CDR3 sequences, 6.6% of them seen just once. Here the sequenced sample was CD4+ T cells sorted from PBMCs, taken 10 days after the yellow fever booster vaccination. The TCR comes from a man under 40 who received the YFV17D yellow fever vaccine. V usage is TRBV7-2 and J usage is TRBJ2-7; 8 bases agree with TRBD2. CDR3 sequence reads: CASSSPGLGFEQYF. The CDR3 DNA follows: TGTGCCAGCAGCTCTCCGGGACTAGGCTTCGAGCAGTACTTC.